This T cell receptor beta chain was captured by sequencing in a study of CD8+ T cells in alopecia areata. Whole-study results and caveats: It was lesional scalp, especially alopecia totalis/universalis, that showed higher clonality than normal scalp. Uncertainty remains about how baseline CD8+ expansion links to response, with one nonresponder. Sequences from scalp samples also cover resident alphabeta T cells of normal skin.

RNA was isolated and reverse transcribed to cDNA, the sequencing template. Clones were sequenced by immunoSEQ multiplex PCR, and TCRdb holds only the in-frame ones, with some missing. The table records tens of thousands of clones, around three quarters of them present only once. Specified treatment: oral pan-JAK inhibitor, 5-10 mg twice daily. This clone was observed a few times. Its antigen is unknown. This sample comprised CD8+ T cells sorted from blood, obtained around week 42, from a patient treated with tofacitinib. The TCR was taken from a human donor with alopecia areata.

For the CDR3, the DNA is TGTGCCAGCAGCTTCCCTCCGGACAGGGGAAGGGACGAGCAGTACTTC. It encodes CASSFPPDRGRDEQYF. This chain links TRBV7-2 with TRBJ2-7; 9 bases fit TRBD1. From germline, CDR1 is SGHTA and CDR2 FQGNSA. V gave up 3 bases and J gave up 5 bases; unmatched junction bases: 11. This CDR3 contains 16 residues.